Listed below are T cell receptor beta chains from one sample, sequenced in a study of blood T cell repertoires in COVID-19. Some clones are missing from TCRdb's copy, which holds only in-frame ones; the method was immunoSEQ multiplex PCR. Of about 150,000 clones listed, about 85% are singletons. The material sequenced was peripheral blood. These TCRs come from a woman aged 60-75 years with active or convalescent COVID-19. The CDR3 runs from the conserved cysteine through the conserved F or W.

>TRBJ1-5|TRBV7-2
CASSFGGQGSRYSNQPQHF
>TRBJ1-5|TRBV19
CASSRPSRASNQPQHF
>TRBJ2-7|TRBV6-5
CASRITAGAYEQYF
>TRBJ2-1|TRBV5-1
CASLPSGASYNEQFF
>TRBJ2-1|TRBV3-1/TRBV3-2
CASSQGYPGDTNNEQFF
>TRBJ1-2|TRBV2
CASSEFQQGAFTYGYTF
>TRBJ2-3|TRBV2
CASSPGGGTDTQYF
>TRBJ1-3|TRBV7-2
CASSLGSSGNTIYF
>TRBJ1-5|TRBV6-5
CASIPRGGNQPQHF
>TRBJ2-5|TRBV5-8
CASSSRPQETQYF
>TRBJ1-3|TRBV9
CASSLWDRGSGNTIYF
>TRBJ1-1|TRBV4-3
CASSPTLTGDQHRAFF
>TRBJ2-2|TRBV7-2
CASSLNRATGELFF
>TRBJ1-2|TRBV4-1
CASSQGNFNYGYTF
>TRBJ2-7|TRBV16
CASSPRDRGFREQYF
>TRBJ2-7|TRBV10-3
CAIRGGTGWSEQYF
>TRBJ2-7|TRBV30
CAWSSLLGQGSNEQYF
>TRBJ1-6|TRBV18
CASSPNPGQGRNSPLHF
>TRBJ1-5|TRBV6-5
CASSYGSGIGQPQHF
>TRBJ2-3|TRBV24-1
CATADSGGTDTQYF
>TRBJ1-1|TRBV6-5
CASSYSPGNTEAFF
>TRBJ1-1|TRBV18
CASSPQGSTEAFF
>TRBJ1-1|TRBV6-5
CASSYNLQGGTEAFF
>TRBJ1-2|TRBV18
CASSPMEIQGELADGYTF
>TRBJ2-1|TRBV18
CASSPATRGLREQFF
>TRBJ1-2|TRBV27
CASSLNFQGGGYTF
>TRBJ2-2|TRBV9
CASSASGQGTGELFF
>TRBJ1-2|TRBV19
CASSAGTGFSGDYGYTF
>TRBJ1-1|TRBV20-1
CSARDQAEAFF
>TRBJ1-2|TRBV19
CASSLTGGADGYTF